The 17 T cell receptor beta chains given below trace back to one sample, sequenced in a study of T-cell reconstitution after alpha-beta-depleted transplantation in children. Unique molecular identifiers were incorporated into the prepared TCRbeta library. TCRdb called the PCR reads again in MiXCR, with one record for every CDR3 protein. The data show about a million distinct CDR3 sequences, less than 30% seen once. The material sequenced was PBMCs, mostly from graft donor cells, taken 360 days after TCRalphabeta/CD19-depleted stem cell transplant. These receptors all stem from a boy less than two years old who had a stem cell transplant for SCID, so the T cells may come from the graft donor.

This chain uses TRBV7-3 with TRBJ2-5; D not certain. This CDR3 contains 13 residues. Between the trimmed V and J ends, which lost 5 bases and 3 bases, there was a span of 10 bases. Per the germline V gene, CDR1 is SGHTA and CDR2 is FQGTGA. CDR3 amino acids: CASSQNREETQYF. CDR3 DNA: TGTGCCAGCAGCCAAAACCGAGAAGAGACCCAGTACTTC.

This clonotype was observed a few times. The gene calls are TRBV4-3 and TRBJ2-1; 7 bases map to TRBD1. The J segment lost 6 bases and the V segment lost 1 base, leaving 6 bases of the junction unmatched. CDR3 size: 15 residues. In germline, CDR1 is LGHNA, CDR2 YSLEER. The CDR3 DNA follows: TGCGCCAGCAGCCAAGGGGTGACAGGGCCCAATGAGCAGTTCTTC. This sequence encodes CASSQGVTGPNEQFF.

This rearrangement joins TRBV27 to TRBJ2-1, with D possibly TRBD2 on 5 matching bases. This CDR3 region has 11 residues. V shed 1 base and J shed 12 bases, with 7 bases lying between them. Germline V gives CDR1 MNHEY, CDR2 SMNVEV (reference sequence). DNA for the CDR3: TGTGCCAGCAGTTTATATGGGAGGCAGTTCTTC. It encodes CASSLYGRQFF.

This clonotype was found a few times. The chain joins TRBV5-1 to TRBJ1-2; D gene uncertain. The CDR3 covers 14 residues. Germline values: CDR1 SGHRS, CDR2 YFSETQ. V was cut by 0 bases and J by 4 bases, with 10 bases left in between. The CDR3 DNA is TGCGCCAGCAGCTTGGATGGGTCCCCCTATGGCTACACCTTC. Its translation is CASSLDGSPYGYTF.

This clonotype was detected only a few times. The chain combines TRBV27 with TRBJ2-3; TRBD2 is a possible D gene (6 bases). The CDR3 length is 15 residues. V lost 5 bases and J 0 bases, leaving 12 bases between the germline ends. Germline CDR1 MNHEY, CDR2 SMNVEV (reference sequence). The CDR3 coding sequence is TGTGCCAGCAGTGCGGGACGGACTAGCACAGATACGCAGTATTTT. Its translation is CASSAGRTSTDTQYF.

This chain links TRBV5-7 with TRBJ2-1; 9 nucleotides agree with TRBD1. TRBV5-7 is identified as an open reading frame with a role that is uncertain. The ends lost 3 bases at V and 7 bases at J; junction bases unmatched: 8. The CDR3 totals 15 residues. In DNA, the CDR3 is TGTGCCAGCAGCTGGCGGACAGGGGTTGAGAATGAGCAGTTCTTC. Residues: CASSWRTGVENEQFF.

This clonotype was observed a few times. This chain connects TRBV10-1 to TRBJ2-1; D possibly uses TRBD1 or TRBD2 (5 bases each). The CDR3 is made up of 14 amino acids. V lost 1 base and J lost 7, with 11 bases in between. CDR1 and CDR2 (germline): WNHNN, SYGVQD (reference sequence). The CDR3 DNA reads TGCGCCAGCAGTGAGTTCGGGACGGAAAATGAGCAGTTCTTC. Its translation is CASSEFGTENEQFF.

The chain joins TRBV4-2 to TRBJ2-3; TRBD2 matches at 9 bases. The CDR3 totals 16 residues. The V segment lost 0 bases and the J segment 5 bases; nucleotides outside the gene matches: 6. CDR1 and CDR2 from the germline V gene are LGHNA and YNFKEQ. The CDR3 DNA is TGTGCCAGCAGCCAAGAGGGCGGGGGGGCCGTAGATACGCAGTATTTT. Amino acid sequence: CASSQEGGGAVDTQYF.

The chain joins TRBV5-1 to TRBJ2-7; 8 bases map to TRBD2. Germline CDR1 reads SGHRS; CDR2 reads YFSETQ. The length of the CDR3 is 16 residues. J gave up 0 bases and V 2 bases, and 7 bases lay outside the gene matches. DNA of the CDR3: TGCGCCAGCAGCTTAACCTCCGGGACTAGCTCCTACGAGCAGTACTTC. Residues: CASSLTSGTSSYEQYF. Combining the CDR3 with reference TRBV5-1 and TRBJ2-7 gives the whole variable domain KAGVTQTPRYLIKTRGQQVTLSCSPISGHRSVSWYQQTPGQGLQFLFEYFSETQRNKGNFPGRFSGRQFSNSRSEMNVSTLELGDSALYLCASSLTSGTSSYEQYFGPGTRLTVT.

The rearrangement links TRBV2 to TRBJ2-1; 8 nucleotides match TRBD1. Germline V gene data show CDR1 as SNHLY and CDR2 as FYNNEI. This CDR3 is built from 13 residues. V gave up 8 bases and J gave up 5 bases; unmatched junction bases: 5. CDR3 sequence: CASFQGADNEQFF. In nucleotides, the CDR3 is TGTGCCAGCTTCCAGGGGGCTGACAATGAGCAGTTCTTC.

CDR3 loop: CASSTPPGTGKGEQFF. DNA for the CDR3: TGTGCCAGCAGCACTCCCCCCGGGACAGGGAAAGGGGAGCAGTTCTTC. The rearrangement links TRBV7-8 to TRBJ2-1; 9 nucleotides agree with TRBD1. The CDR3 consists of 16 residues. J was trimmed by 10 bases and V by 5 bases; bases with no gene match: 15. Per germline, CDR1 SGHVS and CDR2 FQNEAQ.

This clonotype was recorded many times. For the CDR3, the DNA is TGTGCCAGCAGCCAAGGGACAGGGAGGGCCGGGGAGCTGTTTTTT. Translated, it gives CASSQGTGRAGELFF. This chain links TRBV3-1 with TRBJ2-2; maybe TRBD1 (8 bases). Deletions cut 1 base from V and 6 bases from J, with 12 bases between. The length of the CDR3 is 15 residues. The germline V gene has CDR1 LGHDT and CDR2 YNNKEL (reference sequence).

J is TRBJ1-5 and V is TRBV5-1; no clear D. Trimming shortened V by 2 bases and J by 0 bases, and 15 bases separated the two germline ends. Germline values: CDR1 SGHRS, CDR2 YFSETQ. The CDR3 extends over 17 amino acids. The CDR3, as DNA: TGCGCCAGCAGCTTTGGTCCCACGGGTAATAGCAATCAGCCCCAGCATTTT. Translating it yields CASSFGPTGNSNQPQHF.

The gene calls are TRBV15 and TRBJ2-6; 10 bases are shared with TRBD1. There are 20 residues in the CDR3. The V gene's germline CDR1 is LNHNV and CDR2 YYDKDF (reference sequence). After removal of 5 bases from V and 4 bases from J, the junction contained 17 bases not matched to a gene. As DNA, the CDR3 is TGTGCCACCAGCGATTACCCCGGGACAGGGGCTCCGATAGGGGCCAACGTCCTGACTTTC. Its protein product is CATSDYPGTGAPIGANVLTF.

This clonotype has only a few counts. This chain joins TRBV7-6 and TRBJ1-1; a possible D gene is TRBD1 (6 bases). The CDR3 totals 17 residues. The V end lost 5 bases, the J end lost 4 bases, and 23 bases lay between the germline ends. Germline CDR1 SGHVS, CDR2 FNYEAQ. The CDR3 here is CASSPRRGLGGGTEAFF. As DNA, the CDR3 is TGTGCCAGCAGCCCACGCAGGGGACTCGGAGGGGGCACTGAAGCTTTCTTT.

This clonotype was seen a few times. V usage is TRBV7-6 and J usage is TRBJ2-3, with D perhaps matching TRBD1 (6 bases). The V end was cut by 2 bases, the J end by 6 bases, with 18 bases between. Per germline, CDR1 SGHVS and CDR2 FNYEAQ. This CDR3 region has 16 residues. CDR3 bases: TGTGCCAGCAGCTTAACGACAGGAAATAGATTGGATACGCAGTATTTT. Residues: CASSLTTGNRLDTQYF.

The CDR3 loop is CASSRHGTPHNEQFF. CDR3 DNA: TGTGCCAGCAGCCGACACGGGACCCCCCACAATGAGCAGTTCTTC. This chain connects TRBV12-3 or TRBV12-4 to TRBJ2-1, with D perhaps given as TRBD1 or TRBD2 (5 bases each). CDR3 length equals 15 residues. Trimming stripped 6 bases from V and 5 bases from J, with 17 bases between.